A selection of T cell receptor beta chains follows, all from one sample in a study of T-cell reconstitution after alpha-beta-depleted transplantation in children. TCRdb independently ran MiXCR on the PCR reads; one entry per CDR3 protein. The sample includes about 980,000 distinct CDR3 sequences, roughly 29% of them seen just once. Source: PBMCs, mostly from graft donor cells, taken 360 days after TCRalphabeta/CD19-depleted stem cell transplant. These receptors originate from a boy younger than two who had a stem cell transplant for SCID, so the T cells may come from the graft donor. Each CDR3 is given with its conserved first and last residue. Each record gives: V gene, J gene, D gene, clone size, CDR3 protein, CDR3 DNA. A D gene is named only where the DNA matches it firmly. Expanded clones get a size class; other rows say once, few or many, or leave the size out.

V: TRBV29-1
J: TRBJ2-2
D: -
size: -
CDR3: CSVEDQRRTGELFF
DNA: TGCAGCGTTGAAGATCAGAGGAGGACCGGGGAGCTGTTTTTT

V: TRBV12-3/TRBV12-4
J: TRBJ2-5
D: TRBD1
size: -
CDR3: CASGTDEETQYF
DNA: TGTGCCAGCGGGACAGACGAAGAGACCCAGTACTTC

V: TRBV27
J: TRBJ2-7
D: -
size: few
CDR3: CASRDISYEQYF
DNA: TGTGCCAGCAGGGACATCTCCTACGAGCAGTACTTC

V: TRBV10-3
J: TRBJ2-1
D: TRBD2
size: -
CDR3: CAISESRGGPENEQFF
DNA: TGTGCCATCAGTGAGTCCCGCGGGGGGCCCGAAAATGAGCAGTTCTTC

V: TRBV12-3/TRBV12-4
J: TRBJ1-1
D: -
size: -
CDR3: CASRLDGNTEAFF
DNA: TGTGCCAGCAGACTCGACGGGAACACTGAAGCTTTCTTT

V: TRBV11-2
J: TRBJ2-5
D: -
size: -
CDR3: CASSKGTMRAQYF
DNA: TGTGCCAGCAGCAAGGGGACAATGCGGGCCCAGTACTTC

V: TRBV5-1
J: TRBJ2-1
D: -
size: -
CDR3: CASSLFEGFNEQFF
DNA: TGCGCCAGCAGCTTGTTTGAGGGGTTCAATGAGCAGTTCTTC

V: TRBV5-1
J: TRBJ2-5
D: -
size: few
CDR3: CASSLEVAGGTQYF
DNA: TGCGCCAGCAGCTTGGAGGTGGCGGGCGGGACCCAGTACTTC

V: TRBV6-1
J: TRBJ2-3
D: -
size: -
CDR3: CASSLWAGGEITDTQYF
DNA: TGTGCCAGCAGTCTCTGGGCAGGCGGGGAAATAACAGATACGCAGTATTTT

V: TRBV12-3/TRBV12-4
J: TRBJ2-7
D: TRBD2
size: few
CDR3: CASSVSRVAGGQSYEQYF
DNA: TGTGCCAGCAGTGTATCTCGGGTAGCGGGGGGGCAAAGTTACGAGCAGTACTTC

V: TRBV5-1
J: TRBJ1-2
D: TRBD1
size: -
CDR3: CATRRDREPGYTF
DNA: TGCGCCACCCGCCGGGACAGGGAACCTGGCTACACCTTC

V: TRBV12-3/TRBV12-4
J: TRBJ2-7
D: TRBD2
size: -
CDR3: CASSRLGLAGAHYEQYF
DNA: TGTGCCAGCAGTCGTCTCGGACTAGCGGGGGCCCACTACGAGCAGTACTTC

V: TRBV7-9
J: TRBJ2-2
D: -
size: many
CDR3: CASSPRITGELFF
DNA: TGTGCCAGCAGCCCGAGGATCACCGGGGAGCTGTTTTTT

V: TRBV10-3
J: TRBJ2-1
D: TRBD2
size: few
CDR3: CAISDITSGGNEQFF
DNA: TGTGCCATCAGTGATATCACTAGCGGGGGCAATGAGCAGTTCTTC

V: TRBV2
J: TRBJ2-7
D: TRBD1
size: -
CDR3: CASSRRGNLLSYEQYF
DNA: TGTGCCAGCAGCCGCAGGGGGAACCTTCTCTCCTACGAGCAGTACTTC

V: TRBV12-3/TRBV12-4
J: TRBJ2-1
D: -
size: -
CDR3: CASSPTSGLASEQFF
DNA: TGTGCCAGCAGTCCCACCTCGGGGTTAGCAAGTGAGCAGTTCTTC

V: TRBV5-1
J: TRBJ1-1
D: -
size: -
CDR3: CASSLAVVLTNTEAFF
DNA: TGCGCCAGCAGCTTGGCGGTGGTCCTGACTAACACTGAAGCTTTCTTT

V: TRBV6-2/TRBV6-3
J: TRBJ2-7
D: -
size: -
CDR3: CASSPGEGARYEQYF
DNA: TGTGCCAGCAGTCCCGGGGAGGGGGCAAGGTACGAGCAGTACTTC

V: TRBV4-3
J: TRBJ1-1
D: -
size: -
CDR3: CASSQVAAVTEAFF
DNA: TGCGCCAGCAGCCAAGTGGCAGCGGTAACTGAAGCTTTCTTT

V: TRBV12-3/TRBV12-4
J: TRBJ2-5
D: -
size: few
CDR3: CASTPREVLGQETQYF
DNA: TGTGCCAGTACACCTAGGGAGGTGCTAGGCCAAGAGACCCAGTACTTC

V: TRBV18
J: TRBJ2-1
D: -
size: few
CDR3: CASSPPQKPYNEQFF
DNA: TGTGCCAGCTCACCACCCCAGAAACCCTACAATGAGCAGTTCTTC

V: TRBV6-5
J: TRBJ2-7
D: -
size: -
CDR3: CASSYSPGPYEQYF
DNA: TGTGCCAGCAGTTACTCCCCCGGGCCCTACGAGCAGTACTTC

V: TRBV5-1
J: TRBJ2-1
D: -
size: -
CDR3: CASSTAPYNEQFF
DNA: TGCGCCAGCAGCACAGCCCCCTACAATGAGCAGTTCTTC

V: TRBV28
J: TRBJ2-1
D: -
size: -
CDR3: CASSIRYNEQFF
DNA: TGTGCCAGCAGTATCCGGTACAATGAGCAGTTCTTC

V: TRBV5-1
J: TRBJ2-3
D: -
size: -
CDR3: CASSFSGFSTDTQYF
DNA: TGCGCCAGCAGCTTCAGTGGATTTAGCACAGATACGCAGTATTTT

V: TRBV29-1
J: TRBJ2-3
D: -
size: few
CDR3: CSVELAKPSTDTQYF
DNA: TGCAGCGTTGAGCTTGCCAAGCCTAGCACAGATACGCAGTATTTT

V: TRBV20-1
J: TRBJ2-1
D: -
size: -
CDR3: CSARSGWRSYNEQFF
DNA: TGCAGTGCTAGATCGGGGTGGAGATCCTACAATGAGCAGTTCTTC

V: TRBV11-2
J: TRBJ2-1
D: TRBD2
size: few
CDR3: CASSQLLAGGYNEQFF
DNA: TGTGCCAGCAGCCAACTCCTAGCGGGGGGTTACAATGAGCAGTTCTTC

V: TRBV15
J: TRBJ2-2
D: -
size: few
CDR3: CATSRDRHANTGELFF
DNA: TGTGCCACCAGCAGAGATAGGCACGCGAACACCGGGGAGCTGTTTTTT

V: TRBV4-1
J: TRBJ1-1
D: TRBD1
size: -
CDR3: CASSRGQILNTEAFF
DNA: TGCGCCAGCAGCCGGGGACAGATCCTAAACACTGAAGCTTTCTTT

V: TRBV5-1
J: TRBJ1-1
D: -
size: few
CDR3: CASSLVGLVNTEAFF
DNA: TGCGCCAGCAGCTTGGTGGGACTTGTGAACACTGAAGCTTTCTTT

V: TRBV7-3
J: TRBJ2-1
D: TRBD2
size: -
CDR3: CASSLTLGRGGSNNEQFF
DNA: TGTGCCAGCAGCTTAACGTTGGGACGCGGGGGGTCCAACAATGAGCAGTTCTTC

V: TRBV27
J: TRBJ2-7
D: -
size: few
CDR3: CASSVRRGNEQYF
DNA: TGTGCCAGCAGTGTCCGGAGGGGGAACGAGCAGTACTTC

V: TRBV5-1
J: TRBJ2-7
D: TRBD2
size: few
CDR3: CASSLVGGVSYEQYF
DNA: TGCGCCAGCAGCTTGGTCGGGGGGGTCTCCTACGAGCAGTACTTC

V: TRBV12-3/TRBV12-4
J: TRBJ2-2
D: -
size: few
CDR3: CASTHAVAGELFF
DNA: TGTGCCAGCACCCACGCGGTGGCCGGGGAGCTGTTTTTT

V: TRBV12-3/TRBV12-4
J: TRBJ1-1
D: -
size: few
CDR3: CASSPGQKAFF
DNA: TGTGCCAGCAGCCCCGGACAGAAAGCTTTCTTT

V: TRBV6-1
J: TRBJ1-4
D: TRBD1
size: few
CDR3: CASSPQGATNEKLFF
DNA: TGTGCCAGCAGTCCTCAGGGGGCAACTAATGAAAAACTGTTTTTT

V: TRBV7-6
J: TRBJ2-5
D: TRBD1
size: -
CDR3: CASSTSTGGETQYF
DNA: TGTGCCAGCAGCACCTCGACAGGGGGGGAGACCCAGTACTTC

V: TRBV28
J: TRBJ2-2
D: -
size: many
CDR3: CASSHMNSGELFF
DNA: TGTGCCAGCAGCCACATGAATAGCGGGGAGCTGTTTTTT

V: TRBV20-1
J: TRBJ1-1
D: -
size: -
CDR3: CSARVTRGHTEAFF
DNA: TGCAGTGCTCGGGTTACCAGGGGACACACTGAAGCTTTCTTT

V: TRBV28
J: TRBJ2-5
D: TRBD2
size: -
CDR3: CASKMAGGLETQYF
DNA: TGTGCCAGTAAAATGGCGGGGGGGCTAGAGACCCAGTACTTC

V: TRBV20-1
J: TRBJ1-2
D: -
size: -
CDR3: CSARDGGDSVDYGYTF
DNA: TGCAGTGCTAGAGATGGGGGGGACTCCGTGGACTATGGCTACACCTTC

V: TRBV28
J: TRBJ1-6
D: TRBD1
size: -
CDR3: CASSPHSTGGTGSPLHF
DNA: TGTGCCAGCAGTCCCCACTCGACAGGGGGTACGGGTTCACCCCTCCACTTT

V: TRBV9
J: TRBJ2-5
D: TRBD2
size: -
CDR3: CASSVGSGGAQETQYF
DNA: TGTGCCAGCAGCGTAGGTAGCGGGGGGGCCCAAGAGACCCAGTACTTC

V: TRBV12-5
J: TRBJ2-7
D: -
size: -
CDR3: CASGFPPGQPGSYEQYF
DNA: TGTGCTAGTGGTTTCCCGCCCGGACAACCGGGGTCCTACGAGCAGTACTTC

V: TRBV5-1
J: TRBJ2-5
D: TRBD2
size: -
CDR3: CASSPHKLAGKETQYF
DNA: TGCGCCAGCAGCCCCCACAAACTAGCGGGGAAAGAGACCCAGTACTTC

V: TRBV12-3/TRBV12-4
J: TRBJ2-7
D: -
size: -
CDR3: CASTWHREGYEQYF
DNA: TGTGCCAGCACCTGGCACAGGGAGGGCTACGAGCAGTACTTC

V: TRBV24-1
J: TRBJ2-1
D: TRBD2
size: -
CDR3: CATSDSSGLAGLNEQFF
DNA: TGTGCCACCAGTGATTCCTCGGGACTAGCGGGCCTTAATGAGCAGTTCTTC

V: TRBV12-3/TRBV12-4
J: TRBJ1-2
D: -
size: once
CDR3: CASRGPNFYGYTF
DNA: TGTGCCAGCCGGGGGCCGAACTTCTATGGCTACACCTTC